This T cell receptor (beta chain) was recovered during a study of response to subunit inactivated influenza vaccine (dated by TCRdb to 2016 to 2019). As for the study more broadly: Deep quantitative profiling of the T cell receptor repertoire was used in the study to follow responses to a trivalent subunit inactivated influenza vaccine.

CDR3 length: 14 amino acids, cysteine to phenylalanine. Here the CDR3 DNA is all that survives: 42 bases in frame from base 1. The V end loses 1 base and the J end loses 4 bases, and a stretch of 5 bases separates them. CDR1 LNHNV and CDR2 YYDKDF were looked up in the germline V gene (reference sequence). General findings and caveats noted by the study authors: The authors proposed that each seasonal influenza vaccination may bring in only a limited number of new T cells.

The library was made by RT-PCR. The sequencing machine was an Illumina HiSeq 2500. TCRdb cleaned the public reads at Q25 with fastp, built clones with MiXCR and kept in-frame beta chains. For every CDR3 protein sequence, its rows merge into one entry that carries the most common genes and DNA. The sample table lists 800,000 or so distinct CDR3 sequences, 21% of them with a count of one. 10% of the sample rests with the top ten. On this clonotype itself: This clone's antigen is unknown. No base qualities exist here, and no much larger clone lies one base off it.

The input for sequencing was PBMCs from blood, taken roughly 5 days after vaccination. The source is a man aged 45-60 years who received an inactivated influenza vaccine. Donor details come from another sample of the same person, matched by shared clones. Recombination connected TRBV15 to TRBJ2-6; no confident D gene assignment can be made. This receptor has the CDR3 CATSRGSGANVLTF. The DNA reads as follows: TGTGCCACCAGCAGAGGATCGGGGGCCAACGTCCTGACTTTC.